Below, 23 T cell receptor beta chains from the same sample are listed, as sequenced in a study of blood T cells in healthy people across ages. Alongside a J-beta primer mix, a sample-barcoded 5' primer served in a second PCR lasting roughly 6 to 11 cycles. TCRdb re-derived calls from the 5' RACE reads in MiXCR, one entry per CDR3 protein. The repertoire consists of approximately 830,000 distinct CDR3 sequences, with approximately 59% occurring once and the leading ten covering about 27%. The sample was blood. These receptors originate from a man aged 25 to 40 in good health.

The V call is TRBV2, the J call TRBJ2-1, with TRBD2 matching over 12 bases. V dropped 6 bases and J dropped 5; count of bases not matched to a gene: 8. The CDR3 runs 16 residues. Germline V CDR1 and CDR2: SNHLY, FYNNEI. CDR3 residues: CASSVTSGGLNNEQFF. The CDR3 DNA sequence: TGTGCCAGCAGCGTAACTAGCGGGGGGTTGAACAATGAGCAGTTCTTC. Combining the CDR3 with reference TRBV2 and TRBJ2-1 gives the whole variable domain EPEVTQTPSHQVTQMGQEVILRCVPISNHLYFYWYRQILGQKVEFLVSFYNNEISEKSEIFDDQFSVERPDGSNFTLKIRSTKLEDSAMYFCASSVTSGGLNNEQFFGPGTRLTVL.

The count of this clonotype is one. The chain carries TRBV20-1 and TRBJ2-5, with a weak D call TRBD2 (5 bases). CDR1 is DFQATT and CDR2 is SNEGSKA in the germline V gene (reference sequence). This CDR3 is 13 amino acids long. V was cut by 7 bases and J by 11 bases, with 23 bases left in between. The CDR3 DNA is TGCAGTGTAGCTCAAGCTAGCAGTAGGGAGCAGTACTTC. This translates into CSVAQASSREQYF.

This rearrangement joins TRBV4-3 to TRBJ1-2; D gene ambiguous. V gave up 0 bases and J gave up 5 bases, with 7 bases separating them. CDR1 is LGHNA, CDR2 YSLEER, per germline. The CDR3 is 13 amino acids. The CDR3 bases are TGCGCCAGCAGCCAAGATCCGAGGTATGGCTACACCTTC. Translation gives CASSQDPRYGYTF.

Only a few counts were recorded for this clonotype. The chain recombines TRBV27 with TRBJ2-7; no reliable D call. Trimming stripped 0 bases from V and 3 bases from J, with 12 bases between. Germline CDR1 and CDR2: MNHEY and SMNVEV (reference sequence). The CDR3 contains 15 residues. This chain's CDR3 is CASSLSPFGDYEQYF. The CDR3 DNA follows: TGTGCCAGCAGTTTATCGCCTTTTGGAGACTACGAGCAGTACTTC.

There are a few counts of this clonotype. This chain links TRBV10-3 with TRBJ1-2, with unresolved D. Germline V CDR1 and CDR2: ENHRY, SYGVKD. Trimming cost V 6 bases and J 0 bases, with 14 bases left between them. The CDR3 is 15 amino acids. The CDR3 sequence: CAIRSDVSANYGYTF. The CDR3 nucleotides are TGTGCCATCAGATCTGACGTATCAGCTAACTATGGCTACACCTTC.

This clonotype came up a few times. The CDR3 coding sequence is TGTGCCAGCACGGGAGGAGGGGTTAGTAATTCACCCCTCCACTTT. Amino acids: CASTGGGVSNSPLHF. This chain connects TRBV12-3 or TRBV12-4 to TRBJ1-6; possible D gene TRBD1, 5 bases. This CDR3 contains 15 residues. Trimming took 7 bases from V and 6 from J, leaving 16 bases between them.

This chain links TRBV6-6 with TRBJ2-7; D may correspond to TRBD1 or TRBD2 (5 bases each). The V gene lost 8 bases and the J gene lost 1 base, with 18 bases spanning the gap. This CDR3 comprises 15 residues. Germline V gene lookup returns CDR1 MNHNY and CDR2 SVGAGI (reference sequence). CDR3 sequence (DNA): TGTGCCAGCGGGTCGCCGGGGACCCCTTCCTACGAGCAGTACTTC. Translated: CASGSPGTPSYEQYF.

The chain recombines TRBV6-5 with TRBJ2-1; 7 bases are shared with TRBD2. Germline CDR1 and CDR2: MNHEY and SVGAGI. V was clipped by 11 bases and J by 0 bases; unmatched bases: 10. The CDR3 covers 15 residues. CDR3 sequence reads: CAGTVRGSSYNEQFF. The DNA of the CDR3 is TGTGCCGGCACCGTGCGGGGGAGCTCCTACAATGAGCAGTTCTTC.

This clonotype occurred a few times. The chain is built from TRBV4-1 and TRBJ2-7; no clear D. V lost 0 bases and J lost 6, with 6 bases in between. The CDR3 totals 12 residues. In germline, CDR1 is MGHRA, CDR2 YSYEKL. The CDR3 region has the DNA TGCGCCAGCAGCCAAGATCCGACCGAGCAGTACTTC. Encoded protein: CASSQDPTEQYF.

This clonotype has only a few counts. This chain connects TRBV25-1 to TRBJ2-1; 9 bases match TRBD2. Germline V gene sequence: CDR1 MGHDK, CDR2 SYGVNS. V gave up 2 bases and J gave up 10 bases; unmatched junction bases: 6. This CDR3 spans 14 amino acids. DNA of the CDR3: TGTGCCAGCAGTGAAGCAGGCGGGGGGGCGGAGCAGTTCTTC. Translated: CASSEAGGGAEQFF.

The chain uses TRBV13 and TRBJ2-1; maybe TRBD2 (7 bases). This CDR3 has 15 residues. From germline, CDR1 is PRHDT and CDR2 FYEKMQ (reference sequence). The V end was cut by 5 bases, the J end by 2 bases, with 13 bases between. CDR3 in DNA: TGTGCCAGCAGCCGGGGGGCGGGGGCCTACAATGAGCAGTTCTTC. Protein: CASSRGAGAYNEQFF.

The chain joins TRBV10-3 to TRBJ2-3; D is uncertain. V was pared by 2 bases and J by 1 base, with 10 bases between. Germline V lookup: CDR1 ENHRY, CDR2 SYGVKD. The CDR3 contains 15 residues. CDR3 region: CAISESALGTDTQYF. The CDR3 DNA is TGTGCCATCAGTGAGAGCGCACTCGGCACAGATACGCAGTATTTT.

The gene calls are TRBV14 and TRBJ2-7; 8 bases line up with TRBD1. Trimming cost V 6 bases and J 5 bases; bases outside gene matches: 9. This CDR3 spans 14 amino acids. The germline V gene encodes CDR1 SGHDN and CDR2 FVKESK. In DNA, the CDR3 is TGTGCCAGCAGACAGACAGGGGTCGGCAACGAGCAGTACTTC. Its protein product is CASRQTGVGNEQYF.

This clonotype has a single count. CDR3 amino acids: CASSLSLQGPNYNEQFF. CDR3 bases: TGTGCCAGCAGCTTATCCTTGCAGGGCCCAAATTACAATGAGCAGTTCTTC. The chain joins TRBV7-9 to TRBJ2-1; D is perhaps TRBD1 (5 bases). This CDR3 contains 17 residues. V shed 2 bases and J shed 4 bases, with 18 bases lying between them. Germline V gene lookup returns CDR1 SEHNR and CDR2 FQNEAQ (reference sequence).

The J gene is TRBJ2-1, the V gene TRBV9, with 10 bases that match TRBD2. V was pared by 6 bases and J by 10 bases, with 13 bases of the junction left unmatched. The CDR3 has 15 residues. Germline CDR1 and CDR2: SGDLS and YYNGEE. CDR3 in DNA: TGTGCCAGCAACCGTCTTGCGATAGCGGGGGGCGAGCAGTTCTTC. It translates to CASNRLAIAGGEQFF. Complete variable domain (other parts from reference TRBV9 and TRBJ2-1): DSGVTQTPKHLITATGQRVTLRCSPRSGDLSVYWYQQSLDQGLQFLIQYYNGEERAKGNILERFSAQQFPDLHSELNLSSLELGDSALYFCASNRLAIAGGEQFFGPGTRLTVL.

V usage is TRBV4-3 and J usage is TRBJ2-7; TRBD1 matches 9 bases. The CDR3 runs 14 residues. Trimming took 2 bases from V and 4 from J; bases not matched to a gene: 3. Germline loops: CDR1 LGHNA, CDR2 YSLEER. The CDR3 region is CASSQTGGTYEQYF. DNA for the CDR3: TGCGCCAGCAGCCAAACAGGGGGCACGTACGAGCAGTACTTC.

In this sample, this clonotype turned up many times. V is TRBV20-1 and J is TRBJ2-1; 7 bases align to TRBD2. CDR3 size: 15 residues. The ends lost 6 bases at V and 2 bases at J; junction bases unmatched: 10. Germline CDR1 and CDR2: DFQATT and SNEGSKA (reference sequence). The CDR3, as DNA: TGCAGTGCCCTCGATGGGGGGGGGGCCTACAATGAGCAGTTCTTC. Residues: CSALDGGGAYNEQFF.

This chain connects TRBV7-9 to TRBJ2-1, with TRBD2 identical over 11 bases. J was trimmed by 7 bases and V by 1 base; bases with no gene match: 15. The germline V gene encodes CDR1 SEHNR and CDR2 FQNEAQ (reference sequence). This CDR3 region has 19 residues. CDR3 sequence reads: CASSLGIHTTGTSGNEQFF. As DNA, the CDR3 is TGTGCCAGCAGCTTAGGGATTCATACCACCGGGACTAGCGGTAATGAGCAGTTCTTC.

This clonotype has ten or more counts. V and J are TRBV15 and TRBJ1-2; 7 nucleotides agree with TRBD1. V dropped 4 bases and J dropped 7; count of bases not matched to a gene: 6. Germline lookup yields CDR1 LNHNV and CDR2 YYDKDF (reference sequence). The CDR3 is made up of 13 amino acids. The DNA of the CDR3 is TGTGCCACCAGCAACGACAGGGCCATTGGCTACACCTTC. Amino acids: CATSNDRAIGYTF.

This clonotype was observed a few times. This chain joins TRBV25-1 and TRBJ2-7, with D perhaps matching TRBD2 (5 bases). CDR1 MGHDK and CDR2 SYGVNS come from the germline V gene. V was clipped by 11 bases and J by 6 bases, with 29 bases between them. The CDR3 is made up of 16 amino acids. The CDR3 loop is CALVRMAGLKPFEQYF. As DNA, the CDR3 is TGTGCCCTCGTAAGGATGGCAGGACTCAAACCATTCGAGCAGTACTTC.

The gene calls are TRBV7-9 and TRBJ2-5; D is unresolved. Germline CDR1 is SEHNR and CDR2 is FQNEAQ (reference sequence). CDR3 length equals 11 residues. The ends were cut back, 6 bases at V and 5 bases at J, with 7 bases in the middle. CDR3 in DNA: TGTGCCAGCAGGGATCGGGAGACCCAGTACTTC. Its translation is CASRDRETQYF.

To note about this clonotype: A much larger clone sits a single nucleotide away, making a read error possible. The chain is built from TRBV15 and TRBJ1-2; D possibly corresponds to TRBD1 (5 bases). Per the germline V gene, CDR1 is LNHNV and CDR2 is YYDKDF (reference sequence). Trimming left V 2 bases short and J 8 bases short, with 30 bases between. CDR3 size: 19 residues. CDR3 amino acids: CATSRNILGGRGTGEGYTF. CDR3 coding DNA: TGTGCCACCAGCAGAAATATTTTGGGAGGCAGAGGGACCGGAGAGGGCTACACCTTC.

This clonotype has just a few counts. The chain has TRBV6-5 and TRBJ2-1, with 15 bases fitting TRBD2. CDR3 size: 16 residues. V dropped 5 bases and J dropped 7; count of bases not matched to a gene: 6. CDR1 is MNHEY, CDR2 SVGAGI, per germline. The CDR3 nucleotides read TGTGCCAGCAGTCGGACTAGCGGGGGGGCAGGGAATGAGCAGTTCTTC. Protein product: CASSRTSGGAGNEQFF.